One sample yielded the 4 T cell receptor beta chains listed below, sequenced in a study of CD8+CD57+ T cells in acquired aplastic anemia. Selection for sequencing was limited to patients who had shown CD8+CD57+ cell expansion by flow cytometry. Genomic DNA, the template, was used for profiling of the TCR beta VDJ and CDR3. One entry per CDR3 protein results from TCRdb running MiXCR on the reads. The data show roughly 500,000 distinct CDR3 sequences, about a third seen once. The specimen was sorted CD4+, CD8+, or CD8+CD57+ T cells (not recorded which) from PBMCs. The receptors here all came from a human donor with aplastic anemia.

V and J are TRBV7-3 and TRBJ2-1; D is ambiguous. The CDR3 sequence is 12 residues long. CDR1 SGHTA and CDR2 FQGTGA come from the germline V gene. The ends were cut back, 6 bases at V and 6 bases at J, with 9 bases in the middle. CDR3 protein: CASRGGPNEQFF. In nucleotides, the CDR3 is TGTGCCAGCAGGGGTGGGCCCAATGAGCAGTTCTTC.

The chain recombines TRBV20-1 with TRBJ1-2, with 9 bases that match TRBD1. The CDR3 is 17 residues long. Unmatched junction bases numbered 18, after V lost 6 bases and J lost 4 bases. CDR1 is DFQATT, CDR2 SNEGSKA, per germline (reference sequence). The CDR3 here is CSAEKRSGQGSGYGYTF. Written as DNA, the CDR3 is TGCAGTGCCGAAAAAAGGTCCGGACAGGGGTCGGGCTATGGCTACACCTTC.

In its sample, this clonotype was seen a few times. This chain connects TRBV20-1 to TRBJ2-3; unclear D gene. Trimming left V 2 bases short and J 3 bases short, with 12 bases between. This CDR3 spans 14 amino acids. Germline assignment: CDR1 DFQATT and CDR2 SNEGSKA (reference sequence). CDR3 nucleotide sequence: TGCAGTGCTAGAACTCCTGGCCCGACAGATACGCAGTATTTT. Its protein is CSARTPGPTDTQYF.

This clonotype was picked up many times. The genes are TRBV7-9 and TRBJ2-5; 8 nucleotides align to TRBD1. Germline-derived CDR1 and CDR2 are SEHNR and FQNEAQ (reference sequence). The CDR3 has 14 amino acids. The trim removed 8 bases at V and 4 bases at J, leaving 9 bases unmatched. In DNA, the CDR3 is TGTGCCAGCGACGACAGGGGTAATGTAGAGACCCAGTACTTC. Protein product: CASDDRGNVETQYF.